The clone carrying this TCR beta chain was counted between two and nine times. Its antigen remains unidentified. The sample is drawn from a study of T cell responses to AZD1222 COVID-19 vaccine. Clones were read by immunoSEQ multiplex PCR, and TCRdb kept only the in-frame ones, dropping some. The profile shows about 170,000 clones, roughly 89% of them singletons. Study observations and caveats: Donors in the cohort were predominantly white British and more often female, and clonal diversity was possibly underestimated. The repertoires were collected only after the peak T cell response.

The material sequenced was peripheral blood, taken on day 0 of AZD1222 vaccination. The clonotype originates from an adult in good health.

CDR3 nucleotides: TGTGCCAGCAGCTTAGTTTCAGGGGGCGCGAACACTGAAGCTTTCTTT. This translates into CASSLVSGGANTEAFF. This chain uses TRBV7-2 with TRBJ1-1; 8 bases fit TRBD1. The V segment lost 1 base and the J segment 1 base; nucleotides outside the gene matches: 5. The CDR3 runs 16 residues. Germline CDR1 reads SGHTA; CDR2 reads FQGNSA.